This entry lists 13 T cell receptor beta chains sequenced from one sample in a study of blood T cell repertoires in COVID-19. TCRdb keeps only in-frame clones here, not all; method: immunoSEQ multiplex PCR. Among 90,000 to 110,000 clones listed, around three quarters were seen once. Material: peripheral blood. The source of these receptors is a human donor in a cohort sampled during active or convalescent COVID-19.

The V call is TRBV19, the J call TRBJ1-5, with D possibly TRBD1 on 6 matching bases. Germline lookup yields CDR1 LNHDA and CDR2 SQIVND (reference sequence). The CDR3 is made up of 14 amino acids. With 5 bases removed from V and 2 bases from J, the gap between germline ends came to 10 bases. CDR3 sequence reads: CASSRGAGNQPQHF. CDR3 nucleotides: TGTGCCAGTAGTCGGGGGGCTGGCAATCAGCCCCAGCATTTT.

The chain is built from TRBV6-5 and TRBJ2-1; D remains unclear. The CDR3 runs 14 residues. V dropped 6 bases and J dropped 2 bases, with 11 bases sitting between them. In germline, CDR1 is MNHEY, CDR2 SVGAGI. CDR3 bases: TGTGCCAGCAGCATACGCTCGGCCTACAATGAGCAGTTCTTC. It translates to CASSIRSAYNEQFF.

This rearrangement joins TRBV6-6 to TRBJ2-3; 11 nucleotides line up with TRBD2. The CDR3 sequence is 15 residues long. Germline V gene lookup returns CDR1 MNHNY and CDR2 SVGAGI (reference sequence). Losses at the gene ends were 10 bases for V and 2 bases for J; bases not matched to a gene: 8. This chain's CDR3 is CATTGTSGFTDTQYF. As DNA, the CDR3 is TGTGCCACCACTGGGACTAGCGGATTCACAGATACGCAGTATTTT.

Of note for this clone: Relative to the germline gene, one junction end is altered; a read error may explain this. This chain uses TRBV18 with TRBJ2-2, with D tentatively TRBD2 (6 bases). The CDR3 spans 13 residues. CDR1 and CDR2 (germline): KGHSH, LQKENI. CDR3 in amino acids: CASAPGVTRELFF. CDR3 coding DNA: TGTGCCAGCGCCCCGGGGGTCACCCGGGAGCTGTTTTTT.

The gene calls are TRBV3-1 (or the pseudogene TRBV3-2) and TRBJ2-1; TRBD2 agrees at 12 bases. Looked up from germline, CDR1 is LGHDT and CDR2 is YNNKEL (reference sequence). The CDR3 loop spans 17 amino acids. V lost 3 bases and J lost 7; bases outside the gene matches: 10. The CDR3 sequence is CASSQFASGRAGNEQFF. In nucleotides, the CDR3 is TGTGCCAGCAGCCAGTTTGCTAGCGGGAGGGCCGGTAATGAGCAGTTCTTC.

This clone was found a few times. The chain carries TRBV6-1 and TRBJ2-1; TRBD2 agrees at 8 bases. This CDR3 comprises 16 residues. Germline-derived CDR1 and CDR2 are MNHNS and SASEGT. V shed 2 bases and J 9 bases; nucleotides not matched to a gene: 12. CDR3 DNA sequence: TGTGCCAGCAGTGAACTGCTGCGGGAGGTCCAGGGTGAGCAGTTCTTC. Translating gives CASSELLREVQGEQFF.

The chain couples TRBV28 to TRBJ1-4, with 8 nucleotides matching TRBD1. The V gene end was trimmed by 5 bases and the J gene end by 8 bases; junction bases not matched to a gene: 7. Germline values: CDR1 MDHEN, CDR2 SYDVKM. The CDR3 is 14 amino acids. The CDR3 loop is CASSRTGLGEKLFF. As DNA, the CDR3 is TGTGCCAGCAGTCGGACAGGGCTGGGGGAAAAACTGTTTTTT.

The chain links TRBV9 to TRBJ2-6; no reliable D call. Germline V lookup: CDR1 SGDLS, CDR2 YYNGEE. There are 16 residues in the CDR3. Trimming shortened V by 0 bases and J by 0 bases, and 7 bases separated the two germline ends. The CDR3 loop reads CASSVAKSSGANVLTF. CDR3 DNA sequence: TGTGCCAGCAGCGTAGCTAAGTCCTCTGGGGCCAACGTCCTGACTTTC.

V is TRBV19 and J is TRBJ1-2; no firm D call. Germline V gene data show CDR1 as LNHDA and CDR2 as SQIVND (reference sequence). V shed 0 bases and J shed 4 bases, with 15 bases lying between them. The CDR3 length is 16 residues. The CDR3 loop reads CASSIDRAVGVYGYTF. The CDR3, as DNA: TGTGCCAGTAGTATAGATCGGGCAGTCGGGGTCTATGGCTACACCTTC. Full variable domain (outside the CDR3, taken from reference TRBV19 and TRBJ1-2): DGGITQSPKYLFRKEGQNVTLSCEQNLNHDAMYWYRQDPGQGLRLIYYSQIVNDFQKGDIAEGYSVSREKKESFPLTVTSAQKNPTAFYLCASSIDRAVGVYGYTFGSGTRLTVV.

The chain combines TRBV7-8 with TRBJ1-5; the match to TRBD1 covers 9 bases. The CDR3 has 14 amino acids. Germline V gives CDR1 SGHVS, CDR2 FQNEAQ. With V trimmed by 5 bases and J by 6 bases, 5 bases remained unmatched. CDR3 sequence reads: CASSPGTGPQPQHF. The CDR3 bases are TGTGCCAGCAGCCCCGGGACAGGGCCTCAGCCCCAGCATTTT.

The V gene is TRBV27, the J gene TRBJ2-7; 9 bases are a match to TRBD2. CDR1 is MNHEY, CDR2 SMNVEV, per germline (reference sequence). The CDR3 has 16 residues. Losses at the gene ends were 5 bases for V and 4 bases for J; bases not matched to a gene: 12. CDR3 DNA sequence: TGTGCCAGCAGTCCAGGACCGGGACTAGCTACTTACGAGCAGTACTTC. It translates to CASSPGPGLATYEQYF.

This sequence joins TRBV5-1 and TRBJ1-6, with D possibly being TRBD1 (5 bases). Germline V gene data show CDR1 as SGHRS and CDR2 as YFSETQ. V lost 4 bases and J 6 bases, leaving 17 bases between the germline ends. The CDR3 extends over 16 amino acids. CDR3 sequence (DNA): TGCGCCAGCAGCAGACTGGAACGGGGGGTTAATTCACCCCTCCACTTT. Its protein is CASSRLERGVNSPLHF.

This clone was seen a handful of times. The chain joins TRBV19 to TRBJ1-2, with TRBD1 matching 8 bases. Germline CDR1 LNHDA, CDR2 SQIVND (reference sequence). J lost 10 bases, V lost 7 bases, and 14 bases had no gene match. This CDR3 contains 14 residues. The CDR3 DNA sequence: TGTGCCAGTATAGGAGGCAGGGGGCGTCTTGACTACACCTTC. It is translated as CASIGGRGRLDYTF.